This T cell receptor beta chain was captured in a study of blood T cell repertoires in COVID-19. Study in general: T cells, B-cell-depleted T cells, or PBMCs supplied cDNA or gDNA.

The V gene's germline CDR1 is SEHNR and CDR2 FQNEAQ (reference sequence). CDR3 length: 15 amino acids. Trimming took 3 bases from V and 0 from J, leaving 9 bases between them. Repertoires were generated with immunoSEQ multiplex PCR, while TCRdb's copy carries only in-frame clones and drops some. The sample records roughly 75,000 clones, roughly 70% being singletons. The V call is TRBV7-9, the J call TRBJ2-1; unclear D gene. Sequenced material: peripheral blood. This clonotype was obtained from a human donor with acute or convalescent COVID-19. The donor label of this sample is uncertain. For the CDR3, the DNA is TGTGCCAGCAGCTTTCTACTGAGCTCCTACAATGAGCAGTTCTTC. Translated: CASSFLLSSYNEQFF.